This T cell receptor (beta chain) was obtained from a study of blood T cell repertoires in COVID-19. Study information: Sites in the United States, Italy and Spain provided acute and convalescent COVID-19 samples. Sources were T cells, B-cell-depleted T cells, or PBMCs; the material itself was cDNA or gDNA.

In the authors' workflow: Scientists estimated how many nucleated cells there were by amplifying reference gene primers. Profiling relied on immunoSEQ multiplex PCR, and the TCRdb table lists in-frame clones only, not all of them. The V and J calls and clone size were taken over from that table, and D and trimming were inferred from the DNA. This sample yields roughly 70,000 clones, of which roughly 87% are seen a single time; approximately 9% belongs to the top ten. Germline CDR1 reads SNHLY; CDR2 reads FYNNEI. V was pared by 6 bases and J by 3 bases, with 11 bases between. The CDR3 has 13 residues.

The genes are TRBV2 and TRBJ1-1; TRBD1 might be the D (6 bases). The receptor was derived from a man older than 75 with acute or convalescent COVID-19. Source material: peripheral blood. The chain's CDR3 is CASSLQGYTEAFF. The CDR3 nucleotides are TGTGCCAGCAGCCTACAGGGCTACACTGAAGCTTTCTTT.